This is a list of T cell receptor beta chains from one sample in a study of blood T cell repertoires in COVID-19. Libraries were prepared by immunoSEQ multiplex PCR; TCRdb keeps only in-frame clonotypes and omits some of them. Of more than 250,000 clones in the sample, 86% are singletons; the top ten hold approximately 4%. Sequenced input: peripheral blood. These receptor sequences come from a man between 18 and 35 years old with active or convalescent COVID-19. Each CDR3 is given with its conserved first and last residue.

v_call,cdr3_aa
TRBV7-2,CASSLGQTGWRTNEKLFF
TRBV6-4,CASAASGGSGELFF
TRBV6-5,CATAGPGQGYSPLHF
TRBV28,CASSTGGSGYTEAFF
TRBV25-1,CASRDIVYEQYF
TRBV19,CASSFGQRNEKLFF
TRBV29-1,CSVGAGGNYGYTF
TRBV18,CASSPMDREDEKLFF
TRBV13,CASSSNSGQETQYF
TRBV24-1,CATSESDPGQGETQYF